This T cell receptor (beta chain) comes out of a study of human T cells and chemical hapten exposure. TCRdb independently ran MiXCR on the RACE reads; one entry per CDR3 protein. The table shows some 380,000 distinct CDR3 sequences, with more than 4.5% occurring only once. The CDR3 totals 16 residues. Germline V gene lookup returns CDR1 LGHNA and CDR2 YSLEER. Time point reported: patch test 1, 2 weeks after DPC sensitization. The treatment here: therapeutic diphenylcyclopropenone sensitization with weekly scalp DPC. This clonotype has a count of ten or more. A junction end diverges from the germline sequence, so it may reflect a read error.

Source: whole blood, taken in connection with sensitization to the hapten diphenylcyclopropenone (DPC). The clonotype comes from a woman between 50 and 59 years old with alopecia areata. Some clones in this sample may be carry-over from other donors' samples. The gene calls are TRBV4-3 and TRBJ2-2, with a tentative D call TRBD1 (5 bases). CDR3 bases: TGCGACAGCAGCCAAGATACCGCAGGGCCTTCCCCGGAGCTGTTTTTT. Translated, it gives CDSSQDTAGPSPELFF.